The 24 T cell receptor beta chains below come from one sample, sequenced in a study of shared clonotypes between healthy human individuals (dated by TCRdb to about 2020). The library was generated by the immunoSEQ multiplex PCR assay. TCRdb carries this immuneACCESS record with in-frame sequences only. Its versions omit some clonotypes, under half of them owing to an unresolved V gene in the studies checked, with the rest unexplained. The sample table lists 650,000 to 700,000 clones, 90% of them with a count of one. Of the sample, about 34% is held by the ten largest clones. Sequences were obtained from memory CD8+ T cells from PBMCs. The sample's cell subset or site label, in plain terms: CD45RO+ cells pooled with CCR7-negative TemRA cells. These receptors originate from a man aged 18 to 30 in good health. Some clones in this sample may be carry-over from other donors' samples.

This chain uses TRBV5-1 with TRBJ2-2, with 12 bases identical to TRBD2. CDR1 is SGHRS, CDR2 YFSETQ, per germline. This CDR3 comprises 18 residues. V shed 0 bases and J 6 bases; nucleotides not matched to a gene: 9. CDR3 amino acids: CASSLATLAGGPAGELFF. In DNA form, the CDR3 reads TGCGCCAGCAGCTTGGCCACCCTAGCGGGAGGGCCCGCCGGGGAGCTGTTTTTT.

The chain combines TRBV27 with TRBJ2-1, with D hard to call. Trimming removed 11 bases at V and 7 bases at J, with 15 bases between. CDR1 is MNHEY and CDR2 is SMNVEV in the germline V gene (reference sequence). This CDR3 spans 12 amino acids. The CDR3 DNA is TGTGCCTCCGTGGGTAGTATGAATGAGCAGTTCTTC. This encodes CASVGSMNEQFF.

The genes are TRBV27 and TRBJ2-5, with 12 bases that match TRBD1. Germline lookup yields CDR1 MNHEY and CDR2 SMNVEV (reference sequence). The CDR3 has 16 residues. J was trimmed by 5 bases and V by 5 bases; bases with no gene match: 9. The CDR3 sequence: CASSLLGTGGSETQYF. The CDR3 DNA is TGTGCCAGCAGTCTCCTTGGGACAGGGGGCTCGGAGACCCAGTACTTC.

V and J are TRBV28 and TRBJ1-5, with 8 bases fitting TRBD1. Germline CDR1 and CDR2: MDHEN and SYDVKM. CDR3 size: 15 residues. V was pared by 6 bases and J by 5 bases, with 9 bases of the junction left unmatched. The CDR3 DNA reads TGTGCCAGCAGCACCGACAGGGGATACGATCAGCCCCAGCATTTT. Translated: CASSTDRGYDQPQHF.

The chain combines TRBV28 with TRBJ2-7; possibly TRBD2 for D (7 bases). CDR1 is MDHEN, CDR2 SYDVKM, per germline. Trimming left V 2 bases short and J 3 bases short, with 17 bases between. The CDR3 extends over 16 amino acids. CDR3: CASSLNGGASDYEQYF. CDR3 coding DNA: TGTGCCAGCAGTTTAAATGGGGGGGCATCCGACTACGAGCAGTACTTC.

This clone was counted between two and nine times. The J gene is TRBJ1-1, the V gene TRBV28, with D possibly being TRBD1 (6 bases). CDR3 length: 13 residues. CDR1 MDHEN and CDR2 SYDVKM come from the germline V gene. V was pared by 11 bases and J by 3 bases, with 16 bases between. As DNA, the CDR3 is TGTGCCGCCTACAGGGTAATGGACACTGAAGCTTTCTTT. Translated, it gives CAAYRVMDTEAFF.

V usage is TRBV7-6 and J usage is TRBJ2-5, with D perhaps assigned TRBD1 or TRBD2 (7 bases each). The V end lost 8 bases, the J end lost 10 bases, and 23 bases lay between the germline ends. This CDR3 spans 14 amino acids. CDR1 and CDR2 from the germline V gene are SGHVS and FNYEAQ. CDR3 nucleotides: TGTGCCAGCCTTGACAGGGAGGGTTTTGGGATCCAGTACTTC. Protein sequence: CASLDREGFGIQYF.

The chain links TRBV27 to TRBJ2-1; no clear D gene. The ends were cut back, 6 bases at V and 7 bases at J, with 16 bases in the middle. Germline V gene data show CDR1 as MNHEY and CDR2 as SMNVEV (reference sequence). This CDR3 spans 14 amino acids. As DNA, the CDR3 is TGTGCCAGCAGCCTTAGCTACAATTGGAATGAGCAGTTCTTC. Translated, it gives CASSLSYNWNEQFF.

The chain combines TRBV6-1 with TRBJ2-1; 8 bases align to TRBD1. Germline assignment: CDR1 MNHNS and CDR2 SASEGT. V lost 6 bases and J lost 7; bases outside the gene matches: 5. The CDR3 loop spans 13 amino acids. The CDR3 sequence is CASREDRDNEQFF. The CDR3 bases are TGTGCCAGCAGGGAGGACAGGGATAATGAGCAGTTCTTC.

CDR3 coding DNA: TGTGCCAGCAGGTGGACAGGGGCCCACGAGCAGTACTTC. Residues: CASRWTGAHEQYF. This chain connects TRBV27 to TRBJ2-7; 9 bases fit TRBD1. Per germline, CDR1 MNHEY and CDR2 SMNVEV (reference sequence). The trim removed 6 bases at V and 5 bases at J, leaving 5 bases unmatched. The CDR3 is made up of 13 amino acids.

The chain carries TRBV19 and TRBJ2-7; TRBD1 is a possible D gene (6 bases). The ends were cut back, 5 bases at V and 5 bases at J, with 19 bases in the middle. The CDR3 runs to 15 residues. The V gene's germline CDR1 is LNHDA and CDR2 SQIVND (reference sequence). The CDR3, as DNA: TGTGCCAGTAGTTCTCGGGCCAGGGGCCCAGACGAGCAGTACTTC. Translation gives CASSSRARGPDEQYF. Using reference TRBV19 and TRBJ2-7 for the parts outside the CDR3, the full variable domain is DGGITQSPKYLFRKEGQNVTLSCEQNLNHDAMYWYRQDPGQGLRLIYYSQIVNDFQKGDIAEGYSVSREKKESFPLTVTSAQKNPTAFYLCASSSRARGPDEQYFGPGTRLTVT.

The chain links TRBV5-6 to TRBJ2-7; no definite D call. Trimming cost V 7 bases and J 0 bases, with 11 bases left between them. Germline V lookup: CDR1 SGHDT, CDR2 YYEEEE. The CDR3 loop spans 13 amino acids. Here the CDR3 reads CASGETNSYEQYF. The CDR3 region has the DNA TGTGCCAGCGGAGAGACAAACTCCTACGAGCAGTACTTC. Full variable domain (remainder filled in from reference TRBV5-6 and TRBJ2-7): DAGVTQSPTHLIKTRGQQVTLRCSPKSGHDTVSWYQQALGQGPQFIFQYYEEEERQRGNFPDRFSGHQFPNYSSELNVNALLLGDSALYLCASGETNSYEQYFGPGTRLTVT.

The chain carries TRBV15 and TRBJ2-5; no definite D call. The germline CDR1 and CDR2 sequences are LNHNV and YYDKDF (reference sequence). V lost 3 bases to trimming and J lost 0 bases, with 14 bases between them. The CDR3 sequence is 16 residues long. The CDR3 here is CATSSQTLGYQETQYF. The CDR3, as DNA: TGTGCCACCAGCAGCCAGACATTAGGGTACCAAGAGACCCAGTACTTC.

This chain connects TRBV9 to TRBJ2-1; 7 bases match TRBD1. The CDR3 has 12 amino acids. The germline V gene encodes CDR1 SGDLS and CDR2 YYNGEE. After removal of 4 bases from V and 7 bases from J, the junction contained 2 bases not matched to a gene. Here the CDR3 reads CASSHRGNEQFF. For the CDR3, the DNA is TGTGCCAGCAGCCACAGGGGTAATGAGCAGTTCTTC.

Many counts were recorded for this clone. The chain couples TRBV9 to TRBJ2-3; 10 bases are a match to TRBD1. Germline V gives CDR1 SGDLS, CDR2 YYNGEE. Germline trimming cut 3 bases from V and 1 base from J; bases unmatched to any gene: 5. CDR3 length: 16 residues. CDR3 residues: CASSDWTGGRTDTQYF. The CDR3 DNA follows: TGTGCCAGCAGCGACTGGACAGGGGGACGCACAGATACGCAGTATTTT.

The chain uses TRBV27 and TRBJ1-2, with D tentatively TRBD1 (5 bases). In germline, CDR1 is MNHEY, CDR2 SMNVEV (reference sequence). The CDR3 has 13 amino acids. Trimming shortened V by 6 bases and J by 4 bases, and 12 bases separated the two germline ends. The CDR3 DNA reads as TGTGCCAGCAGGGGGCGCAGCCCCTATGGCTACACCTTC. Translated, it gives CASRGRSPYGYTF.

This chain links TRBV5-4 with TRBJ2-7; 9 bases are shared with TRBD2. V trimming: 0 bases; J trimming: 1 base; junction bases outside the gene matches: 8. Germline values: CDR1 SGHNT, CDR2 YYREEE (reference sequence). The length of the CDR3 is 17 residues. CDR3 sequence: CASSLVIVAGVSYEQYF. CDR3 DNA sequence: TGTGCCAGCAGCTTGGTTATTGTAGCGGGAGTTTCCTACGAGCAGTACTTC.

The CDR3 nucleotides are TGTGCCAGCAGCATTTATAGAGGGGGGAACACTGAAGCTTTCTTT. It codes for CASSIYRGGNTEAFF. This chain connects TRBV7-2 to TRBJ1-1; a possible D gene is TRBD1 (6 bases). The germline CDR1 and CDR2 sequences are SGHTA and FQGNSA. The CDR3 consists of 15 residues. Deletions cut 5 bases from V and 1 base from J, with 14 bases between.

This chain connects TRBV7-8 to TRBJ2-7, with TRBD1 matching over 8 bases. The CDR3 length is 15 residues. V dropped 5 bases and J dropped 7; count of bases not matched to a gene: 13. Germline V CDR1 and CDR2: SGHVS, FQNEAQ. This CDR3 is CASSTRQGPNGEQYF. In DNA form, the CDR3 reads TGTGCCAGCAGCACCCGACAGGGGCCGAACGGGGAGCAGTACTTC. Supplemented by reference TRBV7-8 and TRBJ2-7, the full variable domain reads GAGVSQSPRYKVAKRGQDVALRCDPISGHVSLFWYQQALGQGPEFLTYFQNEAQLDKSGLPSDRFFAERPEGSVSTLKIQRTQQEDSAVYLCASSTRQGPNGEQYFGPGTRLTVT.

This rearrangement joins TRBV4-1 to TRBJ1-5; perhaps TRBD1 as D (6 bases). The germline V gene encodes CDR1 MGHRA and CDR2 YSYEKL. The germline V and J ends were trimmed by 5 bases and 0 bases, with 11 bases remaining between them. This CDR3 is built from 15 residues. Here the CDR3 reads CASSTWTASNQPQHF. CDR3 in DNA: TGCGCCAGCAGCACCTGGACAGCTAGCAATCAGCCCCAGCATTTT.

The chain joins TRBV5-1 to TRBJ2-7; 8 bases match TRBD1. This CDR3 is 14 amino acids long. Germline CDR1 reads SGHRS; CDR2 reads YFSETQ. Unmatched junction bases numbered 5, after V lost 3 bases and J lost 3 bases. The CDR3 protein is CASSSPDRGYEQYF. The CDR3 nucleotides read TGCGCCAGCAGCTCCCCCGACAGGGGCTACGAGCAGTACTTC.

The chain has TRBV9 and TRBJ2-1, with D possibly being TRBD1 (5 bases). The CDR3 loop spans 13 amino acids. Germline V CDR1 and CDR2: SGDLS, YYNGEE. Trimming stripped 2 bases from V and 8 bases from J, with 11 bases between. The CDR3 sequence: CASSVGPNDEQFF. The DNA for the CDR3 is TGTGCCAGCAGCGTGGGGCCCAACGATGAGCAGTTCTTC.

To note about this clone: The same CDR3 is also encoded by other DNA sequences in this sample. The CDR3 bases are TGTGCCAGCAGCTTGGACAGCTCTGGAAACACCATATATTTT. Amino acids: CASSLDSSGNTIYF. The chain uses TRBV5-4 and TRBJ1-3; no clear D gene. Germline V gene sequence: CDR1 SGHNT, CDR2 YYREEE (reference sequence). This CDR3 has 14 amino acids. V dropped 0 bases and J dropped 0 bases, with 4 bases sitting between them.

The V call is TRBV5-1, the J call TRBJ2-7; 7 bases line up with TRBD1. The CDR3 consists of 14 residues. Germline lookup yields CDR1 SGHRS and CDR2 YFSETQ. V lost 3 bases, J lost 3 bases, and 6 bases stayed unmatched. In nucleotides, the CDR3 is TGCGCCAGCAGCTGGGCCAGGGGGAACTACGAGCAGTACTTC. It codes for CASSWARGNYEQYF.